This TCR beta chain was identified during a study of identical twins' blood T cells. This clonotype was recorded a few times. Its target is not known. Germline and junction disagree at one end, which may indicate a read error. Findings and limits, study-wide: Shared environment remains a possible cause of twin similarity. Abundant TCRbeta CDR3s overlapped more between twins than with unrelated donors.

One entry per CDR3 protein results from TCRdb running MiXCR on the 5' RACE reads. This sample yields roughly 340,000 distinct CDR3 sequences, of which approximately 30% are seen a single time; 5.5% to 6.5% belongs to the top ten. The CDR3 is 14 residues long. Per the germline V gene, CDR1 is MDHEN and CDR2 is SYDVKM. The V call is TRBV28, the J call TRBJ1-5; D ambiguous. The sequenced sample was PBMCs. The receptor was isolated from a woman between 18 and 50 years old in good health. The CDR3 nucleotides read TGTGCCAGCAGTTTAATTGATAGCAATCAGCCCCAGAATTTT. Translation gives CASSLIDSNQPQNF.